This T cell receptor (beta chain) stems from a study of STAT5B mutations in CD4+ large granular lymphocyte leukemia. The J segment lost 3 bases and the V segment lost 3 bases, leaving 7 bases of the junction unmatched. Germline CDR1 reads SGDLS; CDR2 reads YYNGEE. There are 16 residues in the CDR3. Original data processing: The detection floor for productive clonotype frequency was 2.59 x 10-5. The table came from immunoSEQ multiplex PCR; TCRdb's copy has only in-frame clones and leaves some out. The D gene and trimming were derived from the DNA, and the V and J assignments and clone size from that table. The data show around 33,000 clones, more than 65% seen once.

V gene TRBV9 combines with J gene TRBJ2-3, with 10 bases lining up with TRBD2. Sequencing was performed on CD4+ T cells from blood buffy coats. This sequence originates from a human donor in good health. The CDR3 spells CASSAIAGGLTDTQYF. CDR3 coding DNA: TGTGCCAGCAGCGCTATAGCGGGAGGACTGACAGATACGCAGTATTTT.